Below are 17 T cell receptor beta chains sequenced from a single sample in a study of blood T cell repertoires in COVID-19. The repertoire was sequenced with immunoSEQ multiplex PCR; TCRdb's copy has only in-frame clones and lacks some. The sample lists over 200,000 clones; 70% to 90% were seen once. The specimen sequenced was PBMCs or T cells enriched from blood (not recorded which). These receptors all come from a woman between 40 and 50 years old with acute COVID-19.

The chain couples TRBV7-2 to TRBJ2-3; 12 bases are a match to TRBD1. V lost 2 bases and J lost 6; bases outside the gene matches: 3. The CDR3 covers 15 residues. The germline gives CDR1 SGHTA, CDR2 FQGNSA. CDR3 region: CASSLRGQGADTQYF. The CDR3 DNA follows: TGTGCCAGCAGCTTAAGGGGACAGGGGGCGGATACGCAGTATTTT. Drawing the rest from reference TRBV7-2 and TRBJ2-3, the complete variable domain is GAGVSQSPSNKVTEKGKDVELRCDPISGHTALYWYRQSLGQGLEFLIYFQGNSAPDKSGLPSDRFSAERTGGSVSTLTIQRTQQEDSAVYLCASSLRGQGADTQYFGPGTRLTVL.

The genes are TRBV3-1 (or the pseudogene TRBV3-2) and TRBJ2-7, with 16 bases identical to TRBD2. Per the germline V gene, CDR1 is LGHDT and CDR2 is YNNKEL (reference sequence). The J segment lost 6 bases and the V segment lost 3 bases, leaving 8 bases of the junction unmatched. The CDR3 is 17 amino acids. CDR3 DNA sequence: TGTGCCAGCAGCCAGACCGGGACTAGCGGGAGGGCCCTCGAGCAGTACGTC. This gives the protein CASSQTGTSGRALEQYV.

This sequence joins TRBV30 and TRBJ1-2; TRBD1 might be the D (6 bases). The CDR3 is made up of 15 amino acids. The V and J ends lost 2 bases and 5 bases respectively, with 18 bases between them. Germline V CDR1 and CDR2: GTSNPN, SVGIG (reference sequence). DNA for the CDR3: TGTGCCTGGAGTATCGGGGGGCAGGGTGGGTATGGCTACACCTTC. Protein: CAWSIGGQGGYGYTF.

This chain uses TRBV28 with TRBJ1-1, with TRBD1 matching over 8 bases. CDR1 and CDR2 from the germline V gene are MDHEN and SYDVKM. The CDR3 covers 15 residues. V trimming: 4 bases; J trimming: 6 bases; junction bases outside the gene matches: 10. The CDR3 here is CASSSRTGSLSEAFF. For the CDR3, the DNA is TGTGCCAGCAGTTCAAGGACAGGGTCCCTGTCTGAAGCTTTCTTT.

The chain joins TRBV9 to TRBJ1-2; D is possibly TRBD1 (6 bases). CDR1 SGDLS and CDR2 YYNGEE come from the germline V gene. The CDR3 extends over 13 amino acids. Trimming shortened V by 4 bases and J by 7 bases, and 14 bases separated the two germline ends. CDR3 in amino acids: CASSQGGGFGYTF. The CDR3 DNA sequence: TGTGCCAGCAGCCAAGGGGGAGGGTTTGGCTACACCTTC.

This clone was recorded only once. This CDR3 is also generated by other DNA sequences in the sample. The V and J genes are TRBV18 and TRBJ2-2, with TRBD2 matching over 12 bases. Germline V gives CDR1 KGHSH, CDR2 LQKENI. CDR3 length equals 17 residues. The junction had 5 bases not matched to a gene; V was cut back by 6 bases and J by 0 bases. The CDR3 sequence is CASSPRTSGTNTGELFF. As DNA, the CDR3 is TGTGCCAGCTCCCCTAGGACTAGCGGGACGAACACCGGGGAGCTGTTTTTT.

This chain joins TRBV5-1 and TRBJ1-4; D unclear. Deletions cut 0 bases from V and 1 base from J, with 4 bases between. The germline CDR1 and CDR2 sequences are SGHRS and YFSETQ. The CDR3 loop spans 14 amino acids. Written as DNA, the CDR3 is TGCGCCAGCAGCTTGGCCCAAACTAATGAAAAACTGTTTTTT. Translation gives CASSLAQTNEKLFF.

V is TRBV15 and J is TRBJ2-2, with TRBD1 matching 8 bases. This CDR3 has 16 residues. Losses at the gene ends were 4 bases for V and 4 bases for J; bases not matched to a gene: 8. Germline values: CDR1 LNHNV, CDR2 YYDKDF (reference sequence). DNA of the CDR3: TGTGCCACCAGCACATCAGGGGGCCGTAGCACCGGGGAGCTGTTTTTT. Translating gives CATSTSGGRSTGELFF. The entire variable domain, with the rest obtained from reference TRBV15 and TRBJ2-2, is as follows: DAMVIQNPRYQVTQFGKPVTLSCSQTLNHNVMYWYQQKSSQAPKLLFHYYDKDFNNEADTPDNFQSRRPNTSFCFLDIRSPGLGDTAMYLCATSTSGGRSTGELFFGEGSRLTVL.

This clone was detected a few times. The CDR3 DNA sequence: TGTGCCAGCAGCTTAGCGCGCGGGGGGAGAAACACCATATATTTT. It codes for CASSLARGGRNTIYF. J is TRBJ1-3 and V is TRBV7-9; TRBD1 might be the D (5 bases). Germline V lookup: CDR1 SEHNR, CDR2 FQNEAQ (reference sequence). The CDR3 runs to 15 residues. Trimming took off 0 bases at V and 5 bases at J, with 11 bases between the two ends.

V and J are TRBV12-3 or TRBV12-4 and TRBJ2-7, with TRBD1 matching 8 bases. The CDR3 extends over 13 amino acids. With 9 bases clipped from V and 6 bases from J, the junction kept 10 bases outside the gene matches. The DNA of the CDR3 is TGTGCCAGTGGGGGGACAGGATCGGGCGAGCAGTACTTC. Translation: CASGGTGSGEQYF.

The chain joins TRBV5-6 to TRBJ1-4; no clear D gene. The CDR3 consists of 14 residues. Germline CDR1 reads SGHDT; CDR2 reads YYEEEE. Trimming took 0 bases from V and 10 from J, leaving 13 bases between them. The DNA for the CDR3 is TGTGCCAGCAGCTTGGGACTTGTGAGTGGAAAACTGTTTTTT. Translated, it gives CASSLGLVSGKLFF. The full variable domain, with the rest looked up from reference TRBV5-6 and TRBJ1-4, is DAGVTQSPTHLIKTRGQQVTLRCSPKSGHDTVSWYQQALGQGPQFIFQYYEEEERQRGNFPDRFSGHQFPNYSSELNVNALLLGDSALYLCASSLGLVSGKLFFGSGTQLSVL.

The CDR3 DNA is TGTGCCAGCAGTGAAAGCAGGGGGTCGGACGGAAAACTGTTTTTT. Protein: CASSESRGSDGKLFF. This chain connects TRBV2 to TRBJ1-4; 7 bases agree with TRBD1. This CDR3 spans 15 amino acids. Trimming at V came to 2 bases and at J to 10 bases, leaving 10 bases not matched to a gene. CDR1 SNHLY and CDR2 FYNNEI come from the germline V gene.

The CDR3: CASSPWRAQETQYF. CDR3 nucleotides: TGTGCCAGCTCACCGTGGAGGGCCCAAGAGACCCAGTACTTC. J is TRBJ2-5 and V is TRBV18, with D possibly TRBD2 on 6 matching bases. CDR1 and CDR2 from the germline V gene are KGHSH and LQKENI. The CDR3 length is 14 residues. V was cut by 3 bases and J by 1 base, with 9 bases left in between.

This clone was counted a single time. The chain is built from TRBV30 and TRBJ1-3; D is possibly TRBD1 (6 bases). Germline V CDR1 and CDR2: GTSNPN, SVGIG (reference sequence). The CDR3 contains 15 residues. V lost 3 bases and J 2 bases, leaving 14 bases between the germline ends. Here the CDR3 DNA reads TGTGCCTGGAGCATACGATCAGGGGCTGGAAACACCATATATTTT. Protein: CAWSIRSGAGNTIYF.

The CDR3: CASSYGGTGGSGELFF. For the CDR3, the DNA is TGTGCCAGCAGTTACGGGGGGACAGGGGGCTCCGGGGAGCTGTTTTTT. The chain uses TRBV6-5 and TRBJ2-2, with TRBD1 identical over 12 bases. This CDR3 region has 16 residues. With V trimmed by 2 bases and J by 6 bases, 4 bases remained unmatched. CDR1 MNHEY and CDR2 SVGAGI come from the germline V gene.

This sequence joins TRBV19 and TRBJ1-5, with a tentative D call TRBD1 (6 bases). The V gene lost 5 bases and the J gene lost 0 bases, with 11 bases spanning the gap. The V gene's germline CDR1 is LNHDA and CDR2 SQIVND (reference sequence). The CDR3 totals 15 residues. CDR3 DNA sequence: TGTGCCAGTAGTTCCCCCAGGGGTAGCAATCAGCCCCAGCATTTT. Translated, it gives CASSSPRGSNQPQHF.

This sequence joins TRBV6-5 and TRBJ1-4; D not certain. In germline, CDR1 is MNHEY, CDR2 SVGAGI. The CDR3 contains 13 residues. The CDR3 coding sequence is TGTGTCTCGGCCCGGGCCGGAGGGGAAAAACTGTTTTTT. Encoded protein: CVSARAGGEKLFF.